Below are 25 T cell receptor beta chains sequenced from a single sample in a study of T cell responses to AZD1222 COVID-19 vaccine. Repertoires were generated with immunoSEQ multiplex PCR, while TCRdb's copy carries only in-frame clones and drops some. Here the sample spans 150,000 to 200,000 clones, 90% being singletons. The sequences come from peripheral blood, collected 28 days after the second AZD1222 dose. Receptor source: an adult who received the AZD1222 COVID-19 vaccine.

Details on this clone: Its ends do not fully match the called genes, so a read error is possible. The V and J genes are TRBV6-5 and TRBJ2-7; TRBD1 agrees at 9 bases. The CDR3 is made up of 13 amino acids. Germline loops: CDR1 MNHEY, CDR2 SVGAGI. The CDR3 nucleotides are TGTGCCAGCAGTTACATGGGACAGGGAGGGTTTGTCTTC. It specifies CASSYMGQGGFVF.

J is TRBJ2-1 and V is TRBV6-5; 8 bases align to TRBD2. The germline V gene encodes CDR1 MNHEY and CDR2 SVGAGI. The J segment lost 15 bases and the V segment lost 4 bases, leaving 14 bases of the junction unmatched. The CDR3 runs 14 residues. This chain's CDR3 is CASSSGTSQPGRFF. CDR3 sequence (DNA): TGTGCCAGCAGTTCCGGGACTAGTCAACCCGGGCGGTTCTTC.

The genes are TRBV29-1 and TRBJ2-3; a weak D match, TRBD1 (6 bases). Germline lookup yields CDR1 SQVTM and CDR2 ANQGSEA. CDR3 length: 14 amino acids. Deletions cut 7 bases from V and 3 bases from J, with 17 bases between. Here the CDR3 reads CSARAQGVTDTQYF. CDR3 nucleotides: TGCAGCGCGCGGGCACAGGGAGTTACAGATACGCAGTATTTT.

CDR3 nucleotides: TGTGCCAGCAGTGGAACAGGGGCCAATCAGCCCCAGCATTTT. This encodes CASSGTGANQPQHF. This chain connects TRBV2 to TRBJ1-5, with 7 bases matching TRBD1. With V trimmed by 4 bases and J by 3 bases, 3 bases remained unmatched. The CDR3 is made up of 14 amino acids. The germline V gene encodes CDR1 SNHLY and CDR2 FYNNEI.

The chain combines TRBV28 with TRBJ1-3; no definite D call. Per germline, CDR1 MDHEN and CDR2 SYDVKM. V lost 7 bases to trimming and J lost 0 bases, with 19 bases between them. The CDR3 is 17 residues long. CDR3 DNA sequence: TGTGCCAGCACCTACACGCTAGGTGTTTCCTCTGGAAACACCATATATTTT. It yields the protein CASTYTLGVSSGNTIYF.

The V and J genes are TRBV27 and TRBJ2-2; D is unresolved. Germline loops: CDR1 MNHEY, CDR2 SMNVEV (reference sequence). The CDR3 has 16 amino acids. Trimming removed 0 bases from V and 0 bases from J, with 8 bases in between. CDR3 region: CASSLSEITNTGELFF. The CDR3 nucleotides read TGTGCCAGCAGTTTATCGGAGATTACGAACACCGGGGAGCTGTTTTTT.

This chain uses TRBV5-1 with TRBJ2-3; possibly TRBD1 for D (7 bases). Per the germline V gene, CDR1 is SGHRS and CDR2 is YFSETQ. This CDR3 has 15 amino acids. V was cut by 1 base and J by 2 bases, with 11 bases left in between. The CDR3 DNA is TGCGCCAGCAGCTTGCAGGGGGGCATCACAGATACGCAGTATTTT. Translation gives CASSLQGGITDTQYF.

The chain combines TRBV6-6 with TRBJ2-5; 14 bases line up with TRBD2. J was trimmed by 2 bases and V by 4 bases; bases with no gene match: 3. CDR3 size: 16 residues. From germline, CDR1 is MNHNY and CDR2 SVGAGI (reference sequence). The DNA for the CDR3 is TGTGCCAGCAGTTTCGGGACTAGCGGGGGACAAGAGACCCAGTACTTC. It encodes CASSFGTSGGQETQYF.

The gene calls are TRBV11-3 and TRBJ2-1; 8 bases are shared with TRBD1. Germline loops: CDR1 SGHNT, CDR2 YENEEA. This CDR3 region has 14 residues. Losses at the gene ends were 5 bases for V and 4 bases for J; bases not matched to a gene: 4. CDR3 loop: CASSHRGDYNEQFF. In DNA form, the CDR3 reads TGTGCCAGCAGCCACAGGGGGGATTACAATGAGCAGTTCTTC.

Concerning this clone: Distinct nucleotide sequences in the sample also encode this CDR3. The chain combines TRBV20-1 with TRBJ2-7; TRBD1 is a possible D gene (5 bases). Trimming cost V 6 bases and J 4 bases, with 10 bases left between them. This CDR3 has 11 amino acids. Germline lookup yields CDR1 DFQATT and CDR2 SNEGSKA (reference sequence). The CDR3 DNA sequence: TGCAGTGCCCCAGACAGTTACGAGCAGTACTTC. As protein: CSAPDSYEQYF.

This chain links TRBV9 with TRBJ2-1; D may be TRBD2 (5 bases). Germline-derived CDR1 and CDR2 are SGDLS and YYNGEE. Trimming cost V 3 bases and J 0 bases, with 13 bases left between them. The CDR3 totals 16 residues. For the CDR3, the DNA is TGTGCCAGCAGCGCCGACCGGAGGAGCTCCTACAATGAGCAGTTCTTC. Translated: CASSADRRSSYNEQFF.

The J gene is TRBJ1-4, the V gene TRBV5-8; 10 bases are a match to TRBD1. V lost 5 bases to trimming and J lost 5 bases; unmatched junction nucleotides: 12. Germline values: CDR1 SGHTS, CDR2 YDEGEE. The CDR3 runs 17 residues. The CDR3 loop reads CASRPGTGVNLNEKLFF. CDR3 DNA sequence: TGTGCCAGCAGGCCCGGGACAGGGGTGAACTTGAATGAAAAACTGTTTTTT.

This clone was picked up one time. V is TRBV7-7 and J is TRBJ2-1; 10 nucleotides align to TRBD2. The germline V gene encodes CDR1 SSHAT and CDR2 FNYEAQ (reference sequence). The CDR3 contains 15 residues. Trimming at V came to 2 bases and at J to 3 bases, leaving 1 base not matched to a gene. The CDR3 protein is CASSLRLAGYNEQFF. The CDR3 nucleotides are TGTGCCAGCAGCTTACGACTAGCGGGCTACAATGAGCAGTTCTTC.

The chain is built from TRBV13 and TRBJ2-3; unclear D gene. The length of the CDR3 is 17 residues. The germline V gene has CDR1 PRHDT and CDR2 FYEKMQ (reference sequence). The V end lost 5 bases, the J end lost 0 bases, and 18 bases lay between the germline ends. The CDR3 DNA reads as TGTGCCAGCAGCACTCGCATGGGTCCGACAAGCACAGATACGCAGTATTTT. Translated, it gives CASSTRMGPTSTDTQYF.

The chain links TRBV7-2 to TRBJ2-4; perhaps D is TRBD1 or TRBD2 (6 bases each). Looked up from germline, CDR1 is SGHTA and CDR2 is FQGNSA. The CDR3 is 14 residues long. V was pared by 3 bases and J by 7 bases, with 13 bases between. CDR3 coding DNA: TGTGCCAGCAGCTTTAACGGGGGCTTGAACATTCAGTACTTC. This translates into CASSFNGGLNIQYF.

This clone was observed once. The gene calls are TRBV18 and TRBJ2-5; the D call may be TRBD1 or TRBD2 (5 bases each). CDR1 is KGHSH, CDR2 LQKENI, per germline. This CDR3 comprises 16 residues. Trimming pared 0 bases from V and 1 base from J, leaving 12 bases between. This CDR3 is CASSPPLTGLQETQYF. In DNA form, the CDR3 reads TGTGCCAGCTCACCACCCCTAACAGGACTCCAAGAGACCCAGTACTTC.

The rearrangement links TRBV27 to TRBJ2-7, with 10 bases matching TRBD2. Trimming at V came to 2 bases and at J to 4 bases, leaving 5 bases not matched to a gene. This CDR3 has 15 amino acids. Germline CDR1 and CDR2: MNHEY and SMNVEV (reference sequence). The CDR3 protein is CASSLTASGRYEQYF. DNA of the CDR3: TGTGCCAGCAGTTTAACGGCTAGCGGGAGATACGAGCAGTACTTC.

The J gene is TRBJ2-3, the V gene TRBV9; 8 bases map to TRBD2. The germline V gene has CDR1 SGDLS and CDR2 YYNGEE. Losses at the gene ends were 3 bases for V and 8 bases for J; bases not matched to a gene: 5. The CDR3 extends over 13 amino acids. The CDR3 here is CASSGQSGSTQYF. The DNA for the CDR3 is TGTGCCAGCAGCGGTCAAAGCGGGAGTACGCAGTATTTT.

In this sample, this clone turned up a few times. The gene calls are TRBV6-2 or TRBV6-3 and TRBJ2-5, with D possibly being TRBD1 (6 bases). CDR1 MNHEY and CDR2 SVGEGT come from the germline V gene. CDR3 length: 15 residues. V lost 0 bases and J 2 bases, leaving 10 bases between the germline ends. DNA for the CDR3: TGTGCCAGCAGTTACTCAACAGGGAATCAAGAGACCCAGTACTTC. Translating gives CASSYSTGNQETQYF.

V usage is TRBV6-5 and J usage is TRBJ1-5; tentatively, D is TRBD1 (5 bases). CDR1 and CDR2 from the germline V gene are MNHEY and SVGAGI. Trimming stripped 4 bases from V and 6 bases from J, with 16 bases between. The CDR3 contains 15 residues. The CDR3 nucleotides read TGTGCCAGCAGTTTCCGGGGGGAACGGAGTCAGCCCCAGCATTTT. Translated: CASSFRGERSQPQHF.

The CDR3: CASSFPRDGNYEQYF. The DNA of the CDR3 is TGTGCCAGCAGCTTTCCGAGGGACGGCAACTACGAGCAGTACTTC. The rearrangement links TRBV7-2 to TRBJ2-7, with D possibly called TRBD1 or TRBD2 (5 bases each). CDR3 length: 15 residues. CDR1 is SGHTA and CDR2 is FQGNSA in the germline V gene. The germline V and J ends were trimmed by 3 bases and 3 bases, with 15 bases remaining between them.

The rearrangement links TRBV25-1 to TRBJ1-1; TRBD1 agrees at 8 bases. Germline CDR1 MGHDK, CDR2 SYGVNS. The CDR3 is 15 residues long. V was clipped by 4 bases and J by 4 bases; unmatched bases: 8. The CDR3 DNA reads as TGTGCCAGCAGTGTACCAGGGGGCGCGATCACTGAAGCTTTCTTT. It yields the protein CASSVPGGAITEAFF.

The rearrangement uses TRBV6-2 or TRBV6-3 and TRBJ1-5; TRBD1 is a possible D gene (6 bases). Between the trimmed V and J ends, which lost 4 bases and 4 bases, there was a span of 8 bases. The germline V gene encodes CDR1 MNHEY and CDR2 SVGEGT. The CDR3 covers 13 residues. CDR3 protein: CASSLRGNQPQHF. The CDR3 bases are TGTGCCAGCAGTTTAAGGGGGAATCAGCCCCAGCATTTT.

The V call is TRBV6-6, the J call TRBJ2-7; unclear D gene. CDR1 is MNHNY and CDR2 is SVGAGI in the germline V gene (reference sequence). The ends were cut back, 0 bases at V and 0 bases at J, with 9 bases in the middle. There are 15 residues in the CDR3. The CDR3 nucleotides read TGTGCCAGCAGTTACTCGAGGACGGACTCCTACGAGCAGTACTTC. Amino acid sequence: CASSYSRTDSYEQYF.

The CDR3 loop reads CASSPGDGPKLGTQYF. CDR3 bases: TGCGCCAGCAGCCCCGGGGACGGGCCCAAGTTAGGGACCCAGTACTTC. The V gene is TRBV5-1, the J gene TRBJ2-5; D is tentatively TRBD1 or TRBD2 (5 bases each). Per germline, CDR1 SGHRS and CDR2 YFSETQ. The CDR3 is 16 residues long. V gave up 4 bases and J gave up 7 bases, with 23 bases separating them.